One sample yielded the 7 T cell receptor beta chains listed below, sequenced in a study of ipilimumab plus nivolumab after autologous stem cell transplantation. Sequencing was performed with immunoSEQ multiplex PCR; in TCRdb, only in-frame clones are kept and a portion is missing. The profile shows 15,000 to 20,000 clones, 81% of them singletons. Material: PBMCs, obtained in a trial of ipilimumab plus nivolumab as post-transplant consolidation. The receptors originated from a male donor with diffuse large B-cell lymphoma.

A single count supports this clone. The genes are TRBV6-1 and TRBJ2-5; the match to TRBD2 covers 9 bases. The DNA matches TRBJ2-7 better at its end, which makes the J call doubtful. This CDR3 has 17 residues. Germline V gene lookup returns CDR1 MNHNS and CDR2 SASEGT. Written as DNA, the CDR3 is TGTGCCAGCAGTGAAGCGCCGGTGCGGGGGGGATACTACGAGCAGTACTTC. It specifies CASSEAPVRGGYYEQYF.

The V and J genes are TRBV6-5 and TRBJ1-2, with D possibly being TRBD1 (5 bases). The CDR3 is 13 residues long. Germline values: CDR1 MNHEY, CDR2 SVGAGI. V shed 6 bases and J shed 8 bases, with 16 bases lying between them. The DNA of the CDR3 is TGTGCCAGCAGCCGAGACAGCGCGGGGGGCTACACCTTC. Translated: CASSRDSAGGYTF.

The V and J genes are TRBV6-1 and TRBJ2-5; no reliable D call. Matching the DNA end better, TRBJ2-7 makes the J call doubtful. Germline assignment: CDR1 MNHNS and CDR2 SASEGT. This CDR3 spans 14 amino acids. The CDR3 DNA reads TGTGCCAGCAGTGAAATCTGGTCCTCTGACGAGCAGTACTTC. Its protein is CASSEIWSSDEQYF.

This chain connects TRBV27 to TRBJ2-1; 9 nucleotides line up with TRBD2. The CDR3 has 16 residues. V dropped 6 bases and J dropped 8; count of bases not matched to a gene: 14. The V gene's germline CDR1 is MNHEY and CDR2 SMNVEV (reference sequence). CDR3 residues: CASSPGGGGAGDEQFF. In nucleotides, the CDR3 is TGTGCCAGCAGCCCCGGGGGCGGGGGGGCAGGGGATGAGCAGTTCTTC.

The V call is TRBV30, the J call TRBJ1-1; possible D gene TRBD1, 6 bases. Germline CDR1 GTSNPN, CDR2 SVGIG (reference sequence). Trimming shortened V by 7 bases and J by 5 bases, and 14 bases separated the two germline ends. CDR3 length equals 12 residues. CDR3 nucleotide sequence: TGTGCCTCTCGGAAAGGGGGAACTGAAGCTTTCTTT. Translation: CASRKGGTEAFF.

J is TRBJ2-7 and V is TRBV25-1; 7 bases fit TRBD1. Per germline, CDR1 MGHDK and CDR2 SYGVNS. Trimming removed 6 bases from V and 2 bases from J; junction bases left unmatched: 13. This CDR3 spans 16 amino acids. CDR3 coding DNA: TGTGCCAGCAGCGAGAATCCGGGACAGAAGACCTACGAGCAGTACTTC. Translated: CASSENPGQKTYEQYF.

CDR3 region: CASSLDPGPDTQYF. CDR3 sequence (DNA): TGTGCCAGCAGCTTAGACCCGGGTCCAGATACGCAGTATTTT. This rearrangement joins TRBV7-2 to TRBJ2-3; the D is unclear. The CDR3 length is 14 residues. Germline values: CDR1 SGHTA, CDR2 FQGNSA. Trimming removed 1 base from V and 4 bases from J, with 9 bases in between.